This T cell receptor (beta chain) was documented in a study of blood T cell repertoires in COVID-19 (dated by TCRdb to about 2020). In terms of the full investigation: Samples covering the acute and convalescent phases of COVID-19 were provided by collaborators in the United States, Italy and Spain. The material from the prospective study consisted of cDNA or gDNA derived from T cells, B-cell-depleted T cells, or PBMCs. Subjects who had been exposed to COVID-19, were actively infected with it, or had recovered from it provided the deeply sampled blood TCRbeta repertoires that made up the dataset. The repertoires were made available in a free public database intended to serve as a resource for research on the immune response to SARS-CoV-2. The samples were drawn from two sources: the first 160 participants of the ongoing ImmuneRACE study, and about 1,300 subjects contributed by 6 global collaborators. The sample metadata nearly always contained a de-identified subject ID, COVID-19 status, age in years and sex. HLA class I and class II types, where available, came from metadata supplied by the sample provider rather than from assay-based typing.

The paper's findings and limits, for the study overall: The amount of clinical and demographic metadata varied by source and participant and was provided uncurated.

TCRbeta CDR3 regions were amplified from genomic DNA by means of the immunoSEQ Assay, a bias-controlled multiplex PCR. Turning to the authors' computational methods: Within the assay, amplification of reference gene primers was used to estimate how many nucleated cells each sample contained. To quantify the absolute abundance of each unique TCRbeta CDR3 rearrangement, sequence reads were collapsed and filtered. For each sample, productive Simpson clonality was calculated by taking the square root of Simpson's diversity index across productive rearrangements. TCRdb retrieved this table from immuneACCESS and kept in-frame rearrangements only. Not all clones are present; in checked studies, unresolved V genes account for under half, and no reason is known for the remainder. V, J and clone size are taken as reported in that table, and D and trimming were inferred from the DNA itself. This sample comprises roughly 250,000 clones, just under 90% of them detected only once. The top ten hold approximately 4% of the sample.

Whole blood was collected in K2EDTA tubes by collaborating institutions according to the institutions' own protocols. For TCRbeta analysis, collaborator samples were shipped as frozen whole blood, as isolated PBMCs, or as DNA extracted from either sample type. As concerns this clone: There is no known antigen for this receptor. No clone much larger than this one lies a single base away; base qualities are absent.

V lost 3 bases and J lost 5 bases, and the count of bases not matched to a germline gene is 10. CDR1 SGHNT and CDR2 YYREEE were looked up in the germline V gene (reference sequence). The cysteine opens and the phenylalanine closes a CDR3 of 15 amino acids. The entry retains the CDR3 DNA only, 45 bases that are in frame from base 1. This receptor chain uses TRBV5-4 and TRBJ1-1; the central 7 bases match TRBD1. This TCR came from a woman aged 40 to 50 with acute or convalescent COVID-19. Input material: peripheral blood. The sequenced DNA is TGTGCCAGCAGCTGGGCAGGGGGTTTGGGAACTGAAGCTTTCTTT. This translates into CASSWAGGLGTEAFF. The full variable domain, with segments outside the CDR3 supplied by the reference TRBV5-4 and TRBJ1-1 proteins, appears as ETGVTQSPTHLIKTRGQQVTLRCSSQSGHNTVSWYQQALGQGPQFIFQYYREEENGRGNFPPRFSGLQFPNYSSELNVNALELDDSALYLCASSWAGGLGTEAFFGQGTRLTVV.